This T cell receptor (beta chain) was captured in a study of T cell responses to AZD1222 COVID-19 vaccine. Study summary: Timing groups of about 4 and about 12 weeks for second doses were pooled. Study findings and constraints: Increases in Spike-specific TCR breadth and depth were seen after two AZD1222 doses. Spike was spanned by vaccine-associated CD4 TCRs, with dominance at 160-218 and 743-854. Donors skewed white British and female; clonal diversity was possibly underestimated.

This CDR3 region has 14 residues. With V trimmed by 6 bases and J by 1 base, 5 bases remained unmatched. CDR1 and CDR2 from the germline V gene are LGHDT and YNNKEL (reference sequence). Assay used: immunoSEQ multiplex PCR; TCRdb lists only in-frame clones, some missing. This table holds 130,000 to 150,000 clones, roughly 88% found once. Notes on this clone: Its specificity is unknown.

The chain combines TRBV3-1 (or the pseudogene TRBV3-2) with TRBJ1-2, with 7 bases lining up with TRBD1. This receptor was taken from an adult in good health. Sequencing was performed on peripheral blood, taken on day 0 of AZD1222 vaccination. The CDR3 coding sequence is TGTGCCAGCAGTCGACAGGGAAGTAACTATGGCTACACCTTC. Protein product: CASSRQGSNYGYTF.